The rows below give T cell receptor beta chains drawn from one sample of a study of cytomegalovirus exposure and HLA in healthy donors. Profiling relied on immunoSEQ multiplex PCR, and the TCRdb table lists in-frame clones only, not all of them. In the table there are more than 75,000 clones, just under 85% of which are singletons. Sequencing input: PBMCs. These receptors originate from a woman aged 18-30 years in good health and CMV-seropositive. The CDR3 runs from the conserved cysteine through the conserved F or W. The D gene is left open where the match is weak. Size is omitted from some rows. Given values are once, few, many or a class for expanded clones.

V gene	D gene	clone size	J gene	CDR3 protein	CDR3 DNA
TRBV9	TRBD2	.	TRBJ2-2	CASSQRGGLTGELFF	TGTGCCAGCAGCCAGCGGGGGGGCCTAACCGGGGAGCTGTTTTTT
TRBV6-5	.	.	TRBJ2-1	CASSYGLASYNEQFF	TGTGCCAGCAGTTACGGTCTAGCGTCCTACAATGAGCAGTTCTTC
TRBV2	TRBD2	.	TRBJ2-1	CAILSGGIYEQFF	TGTGCCATTCTTAGCGGGGGGATATATGAGCAGTTCTTC
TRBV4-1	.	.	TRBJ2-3	CASSQDPATDTQYF	TGCGCCAGCAGCCAAGATCCAGCGACAGATACGCAGTATTTT
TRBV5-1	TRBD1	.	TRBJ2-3	CASSVGQGSYTDTQYF	TGCGCCAGCAGCGTTGGACAGGGAAGTTACACAGATACGCAGTATTTT
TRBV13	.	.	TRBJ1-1	CASSAGQRNTEAFF	TGTGCCAGCAGCGCCGGACAGAGGAACACTGAAGCTTTCTTT
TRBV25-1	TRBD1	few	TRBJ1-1	CASSSAGGKNTEAFF	TGTGCCAGCAGTAGTGCAGGGGGAAAGAACACTGAAGCTTTCTTT
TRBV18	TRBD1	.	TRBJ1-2	CASSPDRVYGYTF	TGTGCCAGCTCACCCGACAGGGTCTATGGCTACACCTTC
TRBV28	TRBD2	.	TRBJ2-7	CASSPPLGAGPSYEQYF	TGTGCCAGCAGTCCCCCCTTGGGAGCGGGGCCCTCCTACGAGCAGTACTTC
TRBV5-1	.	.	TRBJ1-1	CASSSDLGGGTEAFF	TGCGCCAGCAGCTCCGACCTTGGGGGGGGCACTGAAGCTTTCTTT
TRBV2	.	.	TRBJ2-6	CASSSQGIRTGANVLTF	TGTGCCAGCAGTTCACAGGGTATAAGGACTGGGGCCAACGTCCTGACTTTC
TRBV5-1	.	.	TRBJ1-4	CASSSTGTGGEKLFF	TGCGCCAGCAGCTCTACAGGAACTGGTGGTGAAAAACTGTTTTTT
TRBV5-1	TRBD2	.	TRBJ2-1	CASSLSTSGGGYLNEQFF	TGCGCCAGCAGCCTATCGACTAGCGGGGGCGGTTATCTCAATGAGCAGTTCTTC
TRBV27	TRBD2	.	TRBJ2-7	CASSPRSGRAVYEQYF	TGTGCCAGCAGTCCGAGGAGCGGGAGGGCCGTTTACGAGCAGTACTTC
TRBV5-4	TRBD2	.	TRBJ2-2	CASSSGTSGASGELFF	TGTGCCAGCAGCTCGGGGACTAGCGGTGCGTCCGGGGAGCTGTTTTTT
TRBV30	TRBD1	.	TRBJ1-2	CAWSVYTSIGTGGSGGYTF	TGTGCCTGGAGTGTATACACCTCAATTGGGACAGGGGGCTCGGGTGGCTACACCTTC
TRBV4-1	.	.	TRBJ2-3	CASSLEPQGLNTDTQYF	TGCGCCAGCAGCCTTGAACCCCAGGGTCTTAACACAGATACGCAGTATTTT
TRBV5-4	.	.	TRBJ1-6	CASSLGYRNSPLHF	TGTGCCAGCAGCTTGGGCTACAGGAATTCACCCCTCCACTTT
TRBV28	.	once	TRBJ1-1	CAIRPGQQNTEAFF	TGTGCCATCCGTCCTGGACAGCAGAACACTGAAGCTTTCTTT
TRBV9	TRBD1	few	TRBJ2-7	CASSGGGQSGLYQYF	TGTGCCAGCAGCGGAGGGGGACAGTCTGGACTTTACCAGTACTTC
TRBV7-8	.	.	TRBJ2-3	CASSNNLDTQYF	TGTGCCAGCAGCAACAACCTAGATACGCAGTATTTT
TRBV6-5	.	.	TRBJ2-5	CASSSASAGEETQYF	TGTGCCAGCAGTTCCGCTTCGGCAGGGGAAGAGACCCAGTACTTC
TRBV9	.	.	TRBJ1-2	CASSPQGFVGYTF	TGTGCCAGCAGCCCCCAGGGGTTTGTTGGCTACACCTTC
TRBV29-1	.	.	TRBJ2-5	CSVLGTNQETQYF	TGCAGCGTTTTGGGGACAAATCAAGAGACCCAGTACTTC
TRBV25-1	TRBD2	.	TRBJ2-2	CASSEWAGEGSGELFF	TGTGCCAGCAGTGAATGGGCGGGAGAGGGATCCGGGGAGCTGTTTTTT
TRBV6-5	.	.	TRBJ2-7	CASSRALAAYEQYF	TGTGCCAGCAGCCGAGCCTTAGCCGCTTACGAGCAGTACTTC
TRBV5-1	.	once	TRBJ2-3	CASGGSSSTDTQYF	TGCGCCAGCGGGGGCTCTTCTAGCACAGATACGCAGTATTTT
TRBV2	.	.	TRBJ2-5	CASSVSGETQYF	TGTGCCAGCAGTGTCTCGGGGGAGACCCAGTACTTC
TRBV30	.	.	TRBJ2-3	CAWTRGGTSTDTQYF	TGTGCCTGGACCCGAGGGGGAACTAGCACAGATACGCAGTATTTT
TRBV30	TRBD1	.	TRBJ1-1	CAWIRLTGPGQGPNTEAFF	TGTGCCTGGATACGACTGACAGGCCCGGGACAGGGCCCTAACACTGAAGCTTTCTTT
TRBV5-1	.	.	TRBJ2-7	CASSLAPDSSYEQYF	TGCGCCAGCAGCTTGGCCCCTGATAGCTCCTACGAGCAGTACTTC
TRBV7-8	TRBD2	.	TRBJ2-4	CASSPSGRSPKNIQYF	TGTGCCAGCAGCCCTAGCGGGAGGTCCCCCAAAAACATTCAGTACTTC
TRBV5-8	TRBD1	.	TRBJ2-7	CASSPYRGQKEQYF	TGTGCCAGCAGCCCCTACAGGGGGCAGAAGGAGCAGTACTTC
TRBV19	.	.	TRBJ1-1	CASKSQVNTEAFF	TGTGCCAGTAAGTCGCAGGTGAACACTGAAGCTTTCTTT
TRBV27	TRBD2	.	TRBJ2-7	CASSSGTSGIHEQYF	TGTGCCAGCAGTTCTGGGACTAGCGGGATTCATGAGCAGTACTTC
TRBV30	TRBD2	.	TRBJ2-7	CAWTLLAGAAEQYF	TGTGCCTGGACCTTACTAGCGGGAGCTGCCGAGCAGTACTTC
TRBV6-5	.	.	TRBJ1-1	CASTTGGQEAFF	TGTGCCAGCACCACTGGGGGACAAGAGGCTTTCTTT
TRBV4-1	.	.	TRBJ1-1	CASSQDPRGGTEAFF	TGCGCCAGCAGCCAAGATCCAAGGGGTGGTACTGAAGCTTTCTTT
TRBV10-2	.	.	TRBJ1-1	CASSEYFRRSTEAFF	TGCGCCAGCAGTGAGTATTTCAGGCGTAGTACTGAAGCTTTCTTT
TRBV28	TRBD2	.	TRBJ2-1	CASSLGGGPYNEQFF	TGTGCCAGCAGTTTAGGGGGAGGGCCGTACAATGAGCAGTTCTTC
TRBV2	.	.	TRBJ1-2	CASSTGYGYTF	TGTGCCAGCAGCACAGGCTATGGCTACACCTTC
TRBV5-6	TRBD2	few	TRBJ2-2	CASSLSRRGGWNTGELFF	TGTGCCAGCAGCTTATCACGGCGGGGGGGCTGGAACACCGGGGAGCTGTTTTTT
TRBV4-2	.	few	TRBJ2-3	CASSEVTGTDTQYF	TGTGCCAGCAGCGAAGTGACAGGCACAGATACGCAGTATTTT